This T cell receptor (beta chain) was documented in a study of blood T cells in healthy people across ages. Study in general: T cells yielded about one barcoded beta molecule per two cells through template switching. The study's findings and limits: Across the age range, TCR beta diversity per million T cells fell in a roughly linear way.

With regard to this clonotype: No antigen is known for it.

Ten milliliters of peripheral blood were drawn from each donor into EDTA-treated tubes. With a J-beta primer mix and a sample-barcoded 5' primer, a second PCR ran about 7 to 11 cycles. TCRdb reprocessed the 5' RACE reads via MiXCR and lists one record per CDR3 protein. The repertoire holds about 680,000 distinct CDR3 sequences, with 45% to 50% as singletons. The CDR3 totals 14 residues. The germline V and J ends were trimmed by 4 bases and 7 bases, with 17 bases remaining between them. Germline CDR1 is LGHDT and CDR2 is YNNKEL (reference sequence). This TCR was recovered from a woman aged 55-70 years in good health. Sequencing used blood. The chain couples TRBV3-1 to TRBJ2-7; perhaps TRBD2 as D (5 bases). The CDR3 DNA follows: TGTGCCAGCAGCCCCTGTGCGCGGACGGGGGAGCAGTACTTC. Translating it yields CASSPCARTGEQYF.